Sequencing of this TCR beta chain was carried out in a study of shared clonotypes between healthy human individuals. Broader study findings: Clonotype sharing among donors was expected to depend on sequencing depth. Rarefaction gave evidence that sorted-subset sequencing remained incomplete despite large depth.

Donors comprised only Caucasian adults living in Nashville, Tennessee. Germline V gene data show CDR1 as SGHKS and CDR2 as YYEKEE (reference sequence). V was cut by 3 bases and J by 0 bases, with 7 bases left in between. The CDR3 loop spans 13 amino acids. Comment on this clone: Its target is unknown.

Some 32,000 T cell genomes, or 200 ng DNA, went into the sorted-subset replicate PCRs. The table came from immunoSEQ multiplex PCR; TCRdb's copy has only in-frame clones and leaves some out. There are some 2.1 million clones in the sample; 85% to 95% occur only once, and 0.13% lies in the top ten. The receptor comes from a man younger than 35 in good health. The V gene is TRBV5-5, the J gene TRBJ2-7; D not resolved. Specimen: naive CD4+ T cells sorted from blood. Subset indicated: CD45RA+ positively selected. The CDR3 coding sequence is TGTGCCAGCAGCTCTTGGAGCTCCTACGAGCAGTACTTC. As protein: CASSSWSSYEQYF.